This T cell receptor (beta chain) was recovered during a study of blood T cell repertoires in COVID-19. Study-level background: Samples representing acute and convalescent COVID-19 were sourced from the United States, Italy and Spain. Sample material is recorded as cDNA or gDNA derived from T cells, B-cell-depleted T cells, or PBMCs.

CDR3 length equals 11 residues. Trimming removed 5 bases at V and 4 bases at J, with 6 bases between. Germline-derived CDR1 and CDR2 are SGHVS and FQNEAQ. Per the original methods: Counts of nucleated cells, estimated from reference gene primer amplification, were obtained. Sequencing was performed with immunoSEQ multiplex PCR; in TCRdb, only in-frame clones are kept and a portion is missing. The V and J calls and clone size are taken from that table; D and trimming were inferred from the DNA. The sample holds 300,000 to 400,000 clones, around 86% seen once. Material for sequencing was peripheral blood. The clonotype originates from a woman aged 50 to 65 with COVID-19, enrolled during active disease. The V call is TRBV7-8, the J call TRBJ2-7, with no clear D. This CDR3 reads CASSILYEQYF. The CDR3 nucleotides read TGTGCCAGCAGCATATTGTACGAGCAGTACTTC. Supplemented by reference TRBV7-8 and TRBJ2-7, the full variable domain reads GAGVSQSPRYKVAKRGQDVALRCDPISGHVSLFWYQQALGQGPEFLTYFQNEAQLDKSGLPSDRFFAERPEGSVSTLKIQRTQQEDSAVYLCASSILYEQYFGPGTRLTVT.